This T cell receptor beta chain came from a study of cytomegalovirus exposure and HLA in healthy donors. Amplification used 60 Vbeta primers and 13 Jbeta primers. Clones were read by immunoSEQ multiplex PCR, and TCRdb kept only the in-frame ones, dropping some. The table shows approximately 110,000 clones, with roughly 70% occurring only once. As for the donors, each was a healthy bone marrow donor. Turning to this clone: Other DNA sequences in this sample translate to the same CDR3.

The TCR was taken from a woman aged 30 to 39 in good health and CMV-seronegative. The sample comprised PBMCs.

CDR3: CASSSQGAGRQSYEQYF. CDR3 nucleotide sequence: TGTGCCAGCAGTTCCCAGGGAGCGGGGCGCCAGTCCTACGAGCAGTACTTC. This sequence joins TRBV28 and TRBJ2-7; 7 bases are a match to TRBD2. The CDR3 is made up of 17 amino acids. Germline loops: CDR1 MDHEN, CDR2 SYDVKM. After removal of 4 bases from V and 1 base from J, the junction contained 13 bases not matched to a gene.